This T cell receptor beta chain was found in a study of cytomegalovirus exposure and HLA in healthy donors. Findings and caveats of the study: Earlier findings revealed that most TCR beta V segments proved productive either about 87% or about 30% of the time. The study designated 150 to 200 TCR beta chains cytomegalovirus-associated.

The CDR3 contains 14 residues. Germline values: CDR1 GTSNPN, CDR2 SVGIG (reference sequence). J lost 3 bases, V lost 4 bases, and 8 bases had no gene match. With 60 Vbeta and 13 Jbeta primers, the PCR was carried out. Sequencing used immunoSEQ multiplex PCR; TCRdb keeps in-frame clones, though not all of them. The sample has about 170,000 clones; around 76% are singletons. This clone was seen a few times. Its target is not known. The gene calls are TRBV30 and TRBJ1-1, with TRBD1 matching 7 bases. The sequence came from a female donor in good health and CMV-seronegative. Sequences were obtained from PBMCs. The CDR3 is CAWKSRDSYTEAFF. In DNA form, the CDR3 reads TGTGCCTGGAAATCCCGGGACAGCTACACTGAAGCTTTCTTT.